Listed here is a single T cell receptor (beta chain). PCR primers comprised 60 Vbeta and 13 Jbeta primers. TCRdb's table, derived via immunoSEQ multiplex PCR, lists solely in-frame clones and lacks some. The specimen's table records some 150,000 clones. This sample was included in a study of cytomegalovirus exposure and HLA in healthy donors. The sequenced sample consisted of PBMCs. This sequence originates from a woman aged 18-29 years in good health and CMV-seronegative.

CDR3 residues: CASSQDPVTGANVLTF. CDR3 nucleotides: TGTGCCAGCAGCCAAGATCCGGTCACTGGGGCCAACGTCCTGACTTTC. The V call is TRBV4-2, the J call TRBJ2-6, with D unresolved. Germline CDR1 LGHNA, CDR2 YNFKEQ. V lost 0 bases to trimming and J lost 2 bases, with 8 bases between them. The CDR3 loop spans 16 amino acids.